This T cell receptor (beta chain) was sequenced in a study of blood T cell repertoires in COVID-19. About the research overall: The study drew acute and convalescent COVID-19 samples from the United States, Italy and Spain. In each case, the material was cDNA or gDNA derived from T cells, B-cell-depleted T cells, or PBMCs.

The V gene's germline CDR1 is MGHDK and CDR2 SYGVNS. Trimming took 3 bases from V and 2 from J, leaving 11 bases between them. The CDR3 is 15 amino acids. In the authors' workflow: The authors estimated nucleated cell counts from reference gene primer amplification. Using immunoSEQ multiplex PCR, the repertoire was profiled, and TCRdb retains in-frame clones only, with some absent. V and J calls and clone size are those listed in that table; D and trimming were worked out from the DNA. The table has about 81,000 clones, roughly 82% seen once. V gene TRBV25-1 combines with J gene TRBJ2-1; D perhaps matches TRBD2 (5 bases). Sequencing was done on a sample of peripheral blood. The clonotype originates from a human donor in a cohort sampled during active COVID-19. This chain's CDR3 is CASSDSGVTYNEQFF. CDR3 DNA: TGTGCCAGCAGTGATTCCGGGGTCACCTACAATGAGCAGTTCTTC.